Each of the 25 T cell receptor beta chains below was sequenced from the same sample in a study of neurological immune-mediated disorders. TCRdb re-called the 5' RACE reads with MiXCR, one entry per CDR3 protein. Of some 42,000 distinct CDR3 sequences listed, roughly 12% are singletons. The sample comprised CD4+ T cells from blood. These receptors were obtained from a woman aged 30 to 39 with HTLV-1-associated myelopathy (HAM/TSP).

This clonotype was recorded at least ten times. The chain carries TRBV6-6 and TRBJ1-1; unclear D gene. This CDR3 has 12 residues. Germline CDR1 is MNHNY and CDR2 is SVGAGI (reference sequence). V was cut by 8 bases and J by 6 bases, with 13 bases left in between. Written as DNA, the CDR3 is TGTGCCAGCTCCCCTGCTTCCCCTGAAGCTTTCTTT. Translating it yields CASSPASPEAFF.

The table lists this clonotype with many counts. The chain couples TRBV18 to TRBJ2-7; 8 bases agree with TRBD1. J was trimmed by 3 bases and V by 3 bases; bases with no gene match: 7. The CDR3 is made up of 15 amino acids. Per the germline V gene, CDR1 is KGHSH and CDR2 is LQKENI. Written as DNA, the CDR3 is TGTGCCAGCTCACCTCGCACAGGGGGGTACTACGAGCAGTACTTC. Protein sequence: CASSPRTGGYYEQYF. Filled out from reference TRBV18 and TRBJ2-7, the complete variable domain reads NAGVMQNPRHLVRRRGQEARLRCSPMKGHSHVYWYRQLPEEGLKFMVYLQKENIIDESGMPKERFSAEFPKEGPSILRIQQVVRGDSAAYFCASSPRTGGYYEQYFGPGTRLTVT.

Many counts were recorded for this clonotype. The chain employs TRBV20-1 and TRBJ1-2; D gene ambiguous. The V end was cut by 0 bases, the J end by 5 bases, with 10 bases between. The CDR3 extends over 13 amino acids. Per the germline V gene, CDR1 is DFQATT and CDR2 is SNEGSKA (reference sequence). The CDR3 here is CSAREFASYGYTF. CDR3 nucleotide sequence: TGCAGTGCTAGAGAATTTGCCTCTTATGGCTACACCTTC.

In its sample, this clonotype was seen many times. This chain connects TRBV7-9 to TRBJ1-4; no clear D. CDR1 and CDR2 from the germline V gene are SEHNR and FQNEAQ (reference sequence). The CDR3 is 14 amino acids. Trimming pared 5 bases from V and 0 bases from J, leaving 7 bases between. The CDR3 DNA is TGTGCCAGCAGCACGGATGCAACTAATGAAAAACTGTTTTTT. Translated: CASSTDATNEKLFF.

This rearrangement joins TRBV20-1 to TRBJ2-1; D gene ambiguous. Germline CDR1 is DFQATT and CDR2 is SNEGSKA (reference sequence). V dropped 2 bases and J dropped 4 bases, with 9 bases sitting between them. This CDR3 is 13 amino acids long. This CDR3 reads CSARRHEYNEQFF. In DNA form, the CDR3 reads TGCAGTGCTAGACGGCACGAGTACAATGAGCAGTTCTTC.

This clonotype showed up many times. The CDR3 coding sequence is TGTGCCAGCAGACCCGGCGGAAACACCATATATTTT. The encoded protein is CASRPGGNTIYF. The chain uses TRBV12-3 or TRBV12-4 and TRBJ1-3; D ambiguous. This CDR3 is built from 12 residues. V gave up 6 bases and J gave up 4 bases, with 7 bases separating them.

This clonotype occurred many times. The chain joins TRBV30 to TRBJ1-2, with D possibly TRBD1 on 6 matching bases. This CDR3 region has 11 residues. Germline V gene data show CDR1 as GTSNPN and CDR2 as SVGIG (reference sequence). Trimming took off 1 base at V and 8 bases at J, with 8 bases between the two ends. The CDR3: CAWSAGEGYTF. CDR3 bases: TGTGCCTGGAGTGCAGGGGAGGGCTACACCTTC. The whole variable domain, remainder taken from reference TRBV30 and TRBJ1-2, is SQTIHQWPATLVQPVGSPLSLECTVEGTSNPNLYWYRQAAGRGLQLLFYSVGIGQISSEVPQNLSASRPQDRQFILSSKKLLLSDSGFYLCAWSAGEGYTFGSGTRLTVV.

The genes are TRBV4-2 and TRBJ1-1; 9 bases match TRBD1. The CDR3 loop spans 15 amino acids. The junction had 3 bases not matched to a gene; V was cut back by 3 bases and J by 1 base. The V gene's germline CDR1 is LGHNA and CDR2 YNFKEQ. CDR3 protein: CASSQMTGGNTEAFF. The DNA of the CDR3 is TGTGCCAGCAGCCAGATGACAGGGGGGAACACTGAAGCTTTCTTT.

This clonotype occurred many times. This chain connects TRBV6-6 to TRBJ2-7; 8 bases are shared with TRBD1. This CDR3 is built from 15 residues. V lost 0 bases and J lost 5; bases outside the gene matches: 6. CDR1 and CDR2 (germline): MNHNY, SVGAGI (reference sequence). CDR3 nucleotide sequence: TGTGCCAGCAGTTACTCGACACAGGGGGATAACGAGCAGTACTTC. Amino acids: CASSYSTQGDNEQYF.

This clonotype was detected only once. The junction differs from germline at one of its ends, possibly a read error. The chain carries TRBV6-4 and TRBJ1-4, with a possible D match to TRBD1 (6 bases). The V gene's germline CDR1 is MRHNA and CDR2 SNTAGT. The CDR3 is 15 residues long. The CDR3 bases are TGTACCAGCAGTGACTCAGGGGCGCCTAATGAAAAACTGTTTTTT. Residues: CTSSDSGAPNEKLFF.

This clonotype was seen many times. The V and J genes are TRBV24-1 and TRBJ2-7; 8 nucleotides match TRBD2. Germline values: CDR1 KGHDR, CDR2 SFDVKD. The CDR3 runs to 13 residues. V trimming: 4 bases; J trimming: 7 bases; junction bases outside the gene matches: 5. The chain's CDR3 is CATSDGGVSEQYF. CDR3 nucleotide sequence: TGTGCCACCAGTGACGGGGGGGTGAGTGAGCAGTACTTC.

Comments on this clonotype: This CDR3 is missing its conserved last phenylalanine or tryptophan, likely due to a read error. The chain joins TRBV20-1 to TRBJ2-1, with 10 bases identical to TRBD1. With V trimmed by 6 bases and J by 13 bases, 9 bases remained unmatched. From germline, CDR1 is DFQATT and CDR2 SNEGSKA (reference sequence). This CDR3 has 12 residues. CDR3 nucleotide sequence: TGCAGTGCACCGGGACAGGGGATTGAACAGTTCTTA. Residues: CSAPGQGIEQFL.

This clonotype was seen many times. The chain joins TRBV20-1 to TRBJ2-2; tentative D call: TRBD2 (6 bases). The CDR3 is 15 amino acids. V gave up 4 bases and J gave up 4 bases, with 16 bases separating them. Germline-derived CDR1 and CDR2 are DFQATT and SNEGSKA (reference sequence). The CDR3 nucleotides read TGCAGTGCTATACGGAATAGCGGAATCACCGGGGAGCTGTTTTTT. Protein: CSAIRNSGITGELFF.

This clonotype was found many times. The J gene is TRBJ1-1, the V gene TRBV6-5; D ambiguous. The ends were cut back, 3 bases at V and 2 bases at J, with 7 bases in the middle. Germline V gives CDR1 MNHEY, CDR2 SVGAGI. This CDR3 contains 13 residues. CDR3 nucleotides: TGTGCCAGCAGTTATGGACCTAACACTGAAGCTTTCTTT. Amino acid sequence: CASSYGPNTEAFF.

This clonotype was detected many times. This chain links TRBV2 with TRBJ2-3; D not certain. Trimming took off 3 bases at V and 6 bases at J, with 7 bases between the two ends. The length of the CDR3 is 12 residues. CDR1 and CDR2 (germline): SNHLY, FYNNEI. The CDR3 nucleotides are TGTGCCAGCAGTGAGGGGTGGGATACGCAGTATTTT. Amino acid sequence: CASSEGWDTQYF.

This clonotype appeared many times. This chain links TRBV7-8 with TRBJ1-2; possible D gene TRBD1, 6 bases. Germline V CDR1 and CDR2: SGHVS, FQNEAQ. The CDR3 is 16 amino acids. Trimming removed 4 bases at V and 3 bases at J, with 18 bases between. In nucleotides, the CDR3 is TGTGCCAGCAGCTGGGGGAGGGGGTTGGGGGACTATGGCTACACCTTC. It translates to CASSWGRGLGDYGYTF.

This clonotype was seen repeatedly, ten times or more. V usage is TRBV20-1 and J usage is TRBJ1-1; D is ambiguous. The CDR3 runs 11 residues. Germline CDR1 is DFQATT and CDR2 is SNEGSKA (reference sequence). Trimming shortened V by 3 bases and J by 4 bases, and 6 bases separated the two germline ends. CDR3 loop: CSASRGTEAFF. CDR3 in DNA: TGCAGTGCTAGTAGAGGCACTGAAGCTTTCTTT.

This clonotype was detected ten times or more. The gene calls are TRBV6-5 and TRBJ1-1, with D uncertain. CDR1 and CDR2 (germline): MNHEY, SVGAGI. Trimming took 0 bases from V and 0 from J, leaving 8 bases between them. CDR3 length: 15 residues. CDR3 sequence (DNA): TGTGCCAGCAGTTACTCACGGATGATGAACACTGAAGCTTTCTTT. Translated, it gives CASSYSRMMNTEAFF.

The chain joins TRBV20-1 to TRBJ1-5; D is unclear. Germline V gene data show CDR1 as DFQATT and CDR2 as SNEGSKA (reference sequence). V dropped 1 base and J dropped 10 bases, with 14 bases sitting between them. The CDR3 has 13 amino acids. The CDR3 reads CSARVEANKPQHF. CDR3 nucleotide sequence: TGCAGTGCTAGAGTGGAGGCCAATAAACCCCAGCATTTT.

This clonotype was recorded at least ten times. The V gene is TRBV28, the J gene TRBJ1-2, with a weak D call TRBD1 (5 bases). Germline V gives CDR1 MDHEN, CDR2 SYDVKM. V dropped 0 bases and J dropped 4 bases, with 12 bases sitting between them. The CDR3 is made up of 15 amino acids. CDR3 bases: TGTGCCAGCAGTTTATGGGCAGGGACGGGCTATGGCTACACCTTC. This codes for CASSLWAGTGYGYTF.

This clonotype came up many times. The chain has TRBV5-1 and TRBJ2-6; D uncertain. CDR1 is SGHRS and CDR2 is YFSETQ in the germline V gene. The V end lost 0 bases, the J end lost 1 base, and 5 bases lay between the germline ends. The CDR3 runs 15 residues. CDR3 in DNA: TGCGCCAGCAGCTTGGTCGGGTCTGGGGCCAACGTCCTGACTTTC. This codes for CASSLVGSGANVLTF.

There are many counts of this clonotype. The CDR3 DNA is TGTGCCAGCAGCTATAACCCAGGCGACAATGAGCAGTTCTTC. Its protein is CASSYNPGDNEQFF. The rearrangement joins TRBV3-1 to TRBJ2-1; D unclear. CDR1 is LGHDT, CDR2 YNNKEL, per germline (reference sequence). V lost 5 bases and J 5 bases, leaving 13 bases between the germline ends. The CDR3 extends over 14 amino acids.

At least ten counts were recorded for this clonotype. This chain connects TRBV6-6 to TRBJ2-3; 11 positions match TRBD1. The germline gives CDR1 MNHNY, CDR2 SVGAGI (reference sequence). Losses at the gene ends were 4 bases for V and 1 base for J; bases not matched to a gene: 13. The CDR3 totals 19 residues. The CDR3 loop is CASSFPSRTGGAGTDTQYF. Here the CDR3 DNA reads TGTGCCAGCAGTTTCCCGTCCAGGACAGGGGGCGCGGGCACAGATACGCAGTATTTT.

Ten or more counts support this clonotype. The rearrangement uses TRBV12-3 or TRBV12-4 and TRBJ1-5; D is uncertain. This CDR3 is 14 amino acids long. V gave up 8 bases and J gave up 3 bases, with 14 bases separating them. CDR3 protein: CASGWSSANQPQHF. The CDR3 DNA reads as TGTGCCAGCGGATGGTCCTCGGCCAATCAGCCCCAGCATTTT.

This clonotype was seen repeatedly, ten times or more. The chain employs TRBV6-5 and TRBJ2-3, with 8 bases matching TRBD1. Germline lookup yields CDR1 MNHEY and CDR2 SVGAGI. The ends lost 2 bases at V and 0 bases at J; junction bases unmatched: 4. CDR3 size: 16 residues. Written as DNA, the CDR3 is TGTGCCAGCAGTTACCGGGGACAGGCAAGCACAGATACGCAGTATTTT. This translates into CASSYRGQASTDTQYF.